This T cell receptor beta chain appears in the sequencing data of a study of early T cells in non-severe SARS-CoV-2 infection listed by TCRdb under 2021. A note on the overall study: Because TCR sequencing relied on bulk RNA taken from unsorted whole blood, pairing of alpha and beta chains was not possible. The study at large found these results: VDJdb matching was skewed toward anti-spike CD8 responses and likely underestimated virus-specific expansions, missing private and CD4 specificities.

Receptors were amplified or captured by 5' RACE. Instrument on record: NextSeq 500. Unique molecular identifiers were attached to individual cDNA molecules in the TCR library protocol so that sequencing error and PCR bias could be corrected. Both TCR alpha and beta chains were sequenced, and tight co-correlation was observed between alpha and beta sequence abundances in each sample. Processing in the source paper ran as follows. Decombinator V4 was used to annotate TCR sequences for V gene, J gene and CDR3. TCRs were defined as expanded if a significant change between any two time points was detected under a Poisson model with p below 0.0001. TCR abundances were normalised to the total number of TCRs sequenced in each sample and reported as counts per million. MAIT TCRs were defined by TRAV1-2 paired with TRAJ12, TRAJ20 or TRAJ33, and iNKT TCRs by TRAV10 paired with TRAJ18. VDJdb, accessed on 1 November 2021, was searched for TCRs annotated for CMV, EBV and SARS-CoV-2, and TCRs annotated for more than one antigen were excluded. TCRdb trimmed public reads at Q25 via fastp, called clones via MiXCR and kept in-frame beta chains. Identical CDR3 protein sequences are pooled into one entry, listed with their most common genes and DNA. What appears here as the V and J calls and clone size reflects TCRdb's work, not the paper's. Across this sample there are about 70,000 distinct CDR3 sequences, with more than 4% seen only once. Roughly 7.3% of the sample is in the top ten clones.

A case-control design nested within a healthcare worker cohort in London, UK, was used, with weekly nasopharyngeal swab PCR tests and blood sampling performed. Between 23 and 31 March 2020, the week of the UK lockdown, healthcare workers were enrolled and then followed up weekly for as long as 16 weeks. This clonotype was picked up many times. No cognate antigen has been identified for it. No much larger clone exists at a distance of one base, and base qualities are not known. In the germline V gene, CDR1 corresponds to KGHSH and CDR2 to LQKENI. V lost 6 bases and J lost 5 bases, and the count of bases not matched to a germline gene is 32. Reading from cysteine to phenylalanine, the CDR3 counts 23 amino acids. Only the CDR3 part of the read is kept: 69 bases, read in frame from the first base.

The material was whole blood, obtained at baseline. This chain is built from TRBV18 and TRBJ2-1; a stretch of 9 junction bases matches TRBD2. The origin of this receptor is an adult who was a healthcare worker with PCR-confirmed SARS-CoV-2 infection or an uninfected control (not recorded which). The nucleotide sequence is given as TGTGCCAGCTCCCACAAGGATTTGGAACAACCGGTGAGAACTAGCGGGCCGAACAATGAGCAGTTCTTC. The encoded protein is CASSHKDLEQPVRTSGPNNEQFF.